These T cell receptor beta chains were read from a single sample in a study of identical twins. TCRdb independently ran MiXCR on the 5' RACE reads; one entry per CDR3 protein. The table shows about 1.7 million distinct CDR3 sequences, with under 35% occurring only once. Sequenced material: cord blood. Receptors originate from a newborn girl in good health. Each CDR3 is given without its conserved first and last residue.

v_gene: TRBV6-6
j_gene: TRBJ2-1
CDR3aa: ASSFAGRASYNEQF

v_gene: TRBV20-1
j_gene: TRBJ2-7
CDR3aa: SAALASEQY

v_gene: TRBV28
j_gene: TRBJ2-3
CDR3aa: ASSASSSETDTQY

v_gene: TRBV6-6
j_gene: TRBJ2-1
CDR3aa: VTRGGGTYNEQF

v_gene: TRBV6-6
j_gene: TRBJ2-7
CDR3aa: ASSWATSGSYEQY

v_gene: TRBV7-2
j_gene: TRBJ2-1
CDR3aa: ASSQGLAGVEVGNEQF

v_gene: TRBV10-3
j_gene: TRBJ2-1
CDR3aa: ATSLATSGGAYNEQF

v_gene: TRBV11-2
j_gene: TRBJ2-7
CDR3aa: ASSFPSGGFYEQY

v_gene: TRBV20-1
j_gene: TRBJ1-1
CDR3aa: SARESGTHTEAF

v_gene: TRBV28
j_gene: TRBJ2-7
CDR3aa: ASSYGRAPYEQY

v_gene: TRBV28
j_gene: TRBJ2-7
CDR3aa: ATHYSGGRSYEQY

v_gene: TRBV5-1
j_gene: TRBJ2-7
CDR3aa: ASSLEGQGDEQY

v_gene: TRBV12-3/TRBV12-4
j_gene: TRBJ1-3
CDR3aa: ASSQSGVSGNTIY

v_gene: TRBV20-1
j_gene: TRBJ2-7
CDR3aa: SGSHTSYEQY

v_gene: TRBV15
j_gene: TRBJ2-4
CDR3aa: ATSTQLNIQY

v_gene: TRBV5-7
j_gene: TRBJ2-7
CDR3aa: ASSLYWGRRSYEQY

v_gene: TRBV14
j_gene: TRBJ1-1
CDR3aa: ASSPVTGPVGEAF

v_gene: TRBV7-8
j_gene: TRBJ1-5
CDR3aa: ASSLRPAGRSNQPQH

v_gene: TRBV4-2
j_gene: TRBJ2-3
CDR3aa: ASSHMPTGWGPDTQY

v_gene: TRBV28
j_gene: TRBJ1-5
CDR3aa: ASLSGLPNNQPRH